This passage covers 18 T cell receptor beta chains from one sample sequenced in a study of blood T cells in healthy people across ages. The authors ran a second PCR of 7 to 11 cycles using a sample-barcoded 5' primer and a J-beta primer mix. Each CDR3 protein is one row after TCRdb ran MiXCR on the 5' RACE reads. This table holds about 1.6 million distinct CDR3 sequences, 30% to 40% found once. The sample consisted of blood. The receptors here all came from a woman in her 30s in good health.

The chain uses TRBV10-2 and TRBJ1-1; tentatively, D is TRBD1 (6 bases). This CDR3 comprises 14 residues. The V end was cut by 6 bases, the J end by 5 bases, with 16 bases between. The V gene's germline CDR1 is WSHSY and CDR2 SAAADI. CDR3: CASRQGGVNTEAFF. CDR3 bases: TGCGCCAGCAGACAGGGAGGTGTAAATACTGAAGCTTTCTTT.

The rearrangement links TRBV20-1 to TRBJ2-5; 13 bases are shared with TRBD2. Germline V gene lookup returns CDR1 DFQATT and CDR2 SNEGSKA (reference sequence). After removal of 6 bases from V and 1 base from J, the junction contained 11 bases not matched to a gene. The CDR3 sequence is 17 residues long. The CDR3 coding sequence is TGCAGTGCCGACGAGGGACTAGCGGGGATGTCCCAAGAGACCCAGTACTTC. It yields the protein CSADEGLAGMSQETQYF.

This clonotype was seen only a few times. This chain joins TRBV7-8 and TRBJ2-7; 8 bases line up with TRBD1. The germline CDR1 and CDR2 sequences are SGHVS and FQNEAQ. This CDR3 spans 16 amino acids. V shed 5 bases and J 7 bases; nucleotides not matched to a gene: 16. The CDR3 reads CASSRNRGSDPREQYF. The CDR3 coding sequence is TGTGCCAGCAGCCGGAACAGGGGGTCTGACCCCCGGGAGCAGTACTTC. Full variable domain (remainder filled in from reference TRBV7-8 and TRBJ2-7): GAGVSQSPRYKVAKRGQDVALRCDPISGHVSLFWYQQALGQGPEFLTYFQNEAQLDKSGLPSDRFFAERPEGSVSTLKIQRTQQEDSAVYLCASSRNRGSDPREQYFGPGTRLTVT.

This clonotype has a handful of counts. The chain carries TRBV6-6 and TRBJ1-5, with D perhaps TRBD1 (5 bases). The CDR3 totals 17 residues. V shed 2 bases and J shed 0 bases, with 14 bases lying between them. The germline V gene has CDR1 MNHNY and CDR2 SVGAGI (reference sequence). CDR3 bases: TGTGCCAGCAGTTACGTCAGGGCCCAGATTAGCAATCAGCCCCAGCATTTT. Protein product: CASSYVRAQISNQPQHF.

This sequence joins TRBV5-1 and TRBJ1-1; TRBD1 matches at 7 bases. The CDR3 runs 16 residues. Unmatched junction bases numbered 10, after V lost 0 bases and J lost 5 bases. The germline CDR1 and CDR2 sequences are SGHRS and YFSETQ. CDR3 nucleotide sequence: TGCGCCAGCAGCTTGGGGCGGACAGGAATCGGGACTGAAGCTTTCTTT. It encodes CASSLGRTGIGTEAFF.

The gene calls are TRBV27 and TRBJ2-1, with D perhaps TRBD2 (7 bases). Looked up from germline, CDR1 is MNHEY and CDR2 is SMNVEV (reference sequence). CDR3 length: 16 residues. Trimming pared 4 bases from V and 4 bases from J, leaving 17 bases between. DNA of the CDR3: TGTGCCAGCAGTTACGCGGGGAAGGGGGGGTACAATGAGCAGTTCTTC. Its translation: CASSYAGKGGYNEQFF.

Ten or more counts support this clonotype. This chain links TRBV29-1 with TRBJ2-5, with 13 bases lining up with TRBD2. Germline trimming cut 6 bases from V and 5 bases from J; bases unmatched to any gene: 3. The germline CDR1 and CDR2 sequences are SQVTM and ANQGSEA. The CDR3 consists of 13 residues. The CDR3, as DNA: TGCAGCGTCGGACTAGCGGGAGTGGAGACCCAGTACTTC. Translation gives CSVGLAGVETQYF.

The V gene is TRBV27, the J gene TRBJ2-3; 8 bases are shared with TRBD1. J lost 7 bases, V lost 5 bases, and 8 bases had no gene match. CDR3 length: 14 amino acids. CDR1 and CDR2 (germline): MNHEY, SMNVEV (reference sequence). As DNA, the CDR3 is TGTGCCAGCAGTACCGGGACAGGTTTGTATACGCAGTATTTT. Its protein is CASSTGTGLYTQYF.

This clonotype was counted many times. The J gene is TRBJ2-5, the V gene TRBV10-3, with TRBD1 as a possible D gene (6 bases). Germline loops: CDR1 ENHRY, CDR2 SYGVKD. Trimming cost V 9 bases and J 1 base, with 9 bases left between them. This CDR3 is built from 12 residues. The CDR3 region has the DNA TGTGCCATTGGACAGTTCCAAGAGACCCAGTACTTC. Amino acid sequence: CAIGQFQETQYF.

A word on this clonotype: A read error may account for a junction end that differs from germline. The V gene is TRBV3-1, the J gene TRBJ2-7; a weak D match, TRBD1 (6 bases). Germline V gene data show CDR1 as LGHDT and CDR2 as YNNKEL (reference sequence). The CDR3 extends over 15 amino acids. CDR3 DNA: TGTGGCAGCAGCCTCAGGTGGGACACCACCTACGAGCAGTACTTC. Amino acids: CGSSLRWDTTYEQYF.

The rearrangement uses TRBV9 and TRBJ2-1, with TRBD2 matching 7 bases. The J segment lost 3 bases and the V segment lost 5 bases, leaving 8 bases of the junction unmatched. Germline CDR1 SGDLS, CDR2 YYNGEE. There are 15 residues in the CDR3. The CDR3 nucleotides read TGTGCCAGCAGTGCCTCTGGACTAGTCTACAATGAGCAGTTCTTC. It encodes CASSASGLVYNEQFF.

This clonotype was detected a few times. V usage is TRBV27 and J usage is TRBJ1-6; D is unclear. Germline values: CDR1 MNHEY, CDR2 SMNVEV (reference sequence). V was pared by 0 bases and J by 10 bases, with 10 bases between. The CDR3 is 14 amino acids. The CDR3 protein is CASSLSGHDSPLHF. CDR3 DNA: TGTGCCAGCAGTTTATCAGGGCATGACTCACCCCTCCACTTT.

CDR3 amino acids: CSARAGTSGGEEQFF. The DNA of the CDR3 is TGCAGTGCTAGAGCCGGGACTAGCGGGGGTGAGGAGCAGTTCTTC. J is TRBJ2-1 and V is TRBV20-1, with 14 bases fitting TRBD2. Germline V gives CDR1 DFQATT, CDR2 SNEGSKA (reference sequence). V lost 1 base, J lost 10 bases, and 6 bases stayed unmatched. This CDR3 contains 15 residues.

This clonotype was recorded a few times. J is TRBJ2-2 and V is TRBV7-6; no firm D call. V lost 3 bases and J lost 6, with 14 bases in between. The CDR3 loop spans 15 amino acids. Germline loops: CDR1 SGHVS, CDR2 FNYEAQ. For the CDR3, the DNA is TGTGCCAGCAGCTTGGAAGTCATTGGAGCCGGGGAGCTGTTTTTT. Its protein is CASSLEVIGAGELFF.

V usage is TRBV7-9 and J usage is TRBJ2-3; D might be TRBD2 (6 bases). The V gene lost 3 bases and the J gene lost 4 bases, with 20 bases spanning the gap. Germline CDR1 is SEHNR and CDR2 is FQNEAQ (reference sequence). The CDR3 sequence is 17 residues long. The DNA for the CDR3 is TGTGCCAGCAGCTTCCCGTCTGGCGGGGAGGAAGCAGATACGCAGTATTTT. Translating it yields CASSFPSGGEEADTQYF.

This clonotype occurred a few times. The chain joins TRBV20-1 to TRBJ2-7; 10 bases are a match to TRBD2. The V and J ends lost 6 bases and 5 bases, in that order; junction bases with no gene match: 7. The CDR3 covers 13 residues. Germline CDR1 is DFQATT and CDR2 is SNEGSKA (reference sequence). CDR3 protein: CSAMRLAGDEQYF. The CDR3 DNA reads TGCAGTGCCATGCGCCTAGCGGGGGACGAGCAGTACTTC.

The chain joins TRBV5-6 to TRBJ1-6, with no clear D. The germline V and J ends were trimmed by 4 bases and 5 bases, with 7 bases remaining between them. Germline CDR1 is SGHDT and CDR2 is YYEEEE. This CDR3 has 13 amino acids. The CDR3 loop is CASSAQDNSPLHF. The DNA for the CDR3 is TGTGCCAGCAGCGCCCAGGATAATTCACCCCTCCACTTT.

This clonotype was observed a handful of times. This chain links TRBV4-2 with TRBJ2-4, with 7 bases fitting TRBD2. Germline-derived CDR1 and CDR2 are LGHNA and YNFKEQ. The CDR3 spans 17 residues. The V segment lost 1 base and the J segment 0 bases; nucleotides outside the gene matches: 6. The CDR3 loop reads CASSQATSVLAKNIQYF. The CDR3 DNA sequence: TGTGCCAGCAGCCAAGCAACTAGCGTCCTAGCCAAAAACATTCAGTACTTC.